This T cell receptor (beta chain) originates from a study of cytomegalovirus exposure and HLA in healthy donors. Use of 60 Vbeta and 13 Jbeta primers characterized the PCR. The assay was immunoSEQ multiplex PCR, and TCRdb's table has in-frame clones only and misses some. Here the sample spans around 130,000 clones, 60% to 85% being singletons. The CDR3 is 13 amino acids. The ends were cut back, 6 bases at V and 3 bases at J, with 11 bases in the middle. Germline V CDR1 and CDR2: SEHNR, FQNEAQ (reference sequence). The sample consisted of PBMCs. This sequence was found in a man aged 25-45 years in good health and CMV-seronegative. This chain links TRBV7-9 with TRBJ1-1, with D uncertain. The CDR3: CASSIQGDTEAFF. CDR3 DNA sequence: TGTGCCAGCAGTATACAAGGAGACACTGAAGCTTTCTTT.